Below, 26 T cell receptor beta chains from the same sample are listed, as sequenced in a study of response to subunit inactivated influenza vaccine. TCRdb reprocessed the RT-PCR reads with MiXCR, giving one entry per CDR3 protein. Of roughly 700,000 distinct CDR3 sequences listed, 15% to 19% are singletons. Here the sequenced sample was PBMCs from blood, taken less than 13 days after vaccination. The origin of the receptors is a man over 45 who received an inactivated influenza vaccine.

There are a few counts of this clonotype. The chain links TRBV7-9 to TRBJ2-7; 10 bases match TRBD1. Per the germline V gene, CDR1 is SEHNR and CDR2 is FQNEAQ (reference sequence). The CDR3 extends over 15 amino acids. V was clipped by 2 bases and J by 6 bases; unmatched bases: 7. Here the CDR3 DNA reads TGTGCCAGCAGCTTAAGAGGGACAGGGGTGTTCGAGCAGTACTTC. The encoded protein is CASSLRGTGVFEQYF.

The V call is TRBV3-1, the J call TRBJ2-4; D may be TRBD1 (6 bases). This CDR3 has 15 amino acids. CDR1 is LGHDT, CDR2 YNNKEL, per germline (reference sequence). Trimming left V 2 bases short and J 0 bases short, with 8 bases between. The CDR3, as DNA: TGTGCCAGCAGCCAAACACAGGGAGCCAAAAACATTCAGTACTTC. Residues: CASSQTQGAKNIQYF.

There are a few counts of this clonotype. The V and J genes are TRBV14 and TRBJ2-5; D is unclear. V was shortened by 4 bases and J by 7 bases, with 16 bases between the two germline ends. The CDR3 contains 14 residues. CDR1 and CDR2 (germline): SGHDN, FVKESK. As DNA, the CDR3 is TGTGCCAGCAGCCGCACCGGGCGCGGCGGGACCCAGTACTTC. Amino acids: CASSRTGRGGTQYF.

The rearrangement links TRBV7-2 to TRBJ2-7, with 9 bases that match TRBD2. This CDR3 comprises 15 residues. The trim removed 1 base at V and 2 bases at J, leaving 3 bases unmatched. Germline CDR1 is SGHTA and CDR2 is FQGNSA. In DNA form, the CDR3 reads TGTGCCAGCAGCTTAGGGGTAGCGGGAGCCTACGAGCAGTACTTC. It translates to CASSLGVAGAYEQYF.

The chain combines TRBV6-2 or TRBV6-3 with TRBJ2-1; D might be TRBD1 or TRBD2, each matching 6 bases. The CDR3 is made up of 15 amino acids. The germline V gene has CDR1 MNHEY and CDR2 SVGEGT. V gave up 4 bases and J gave up 2 bases, with 12 bases separating them. The CDR3: CASSLQGRPYNEQFF. The CDR3 DNA reads as TGTGCCAGCAGTTTGCAGGGGAGGCCCTACAATGAGCAGTTCTTC.

Only a few counts were recorded for this clonotype. The chain recombines TRBV12-3 or TRBV12-4 with TRBJ2-5; perhaps TRBD1 as D (6 bases). Trimming left V 4 bases short and J 3 bases short, with 12 bases between. The CDR3 is 14 residues long. The CDR3 region is CASSYTTGKETQYF. CDR3 bases: TGTGCCAGCAGTTACACGACAGGAAAAGAGACCCAGTACTTC.

The rearrangement links TRBV10-2 to TRBJ2-7; 7 positions agree with TRBD2. CDR3 length equals 15 residues. V gave up 7 bases and J gave up 0 bases; unmatched junction bases: 9. Per the germline V gene, CDR1 is WSHSY and CDR2 is SAAADI. The CDR3: CASKVTAGSSYEQYF. CDR3 sequence (DNA): TGCGCCAGCAAAGTCACAGCGGGGAGCTCCTACGAGCAGTACTTC.

This clonotype was counted ten times or more. This rearrangement joins TRBV2 to TRBJ1-2; tentatively, D is TRBD1 (6 bases). The CDR3 totals 13 residues. CDR1 and CDR2 (germline): SNHLY, FYNNEI. V shed 3 bases and J shed 4 bases, with 9 bases lying between them. The CDR3 here is CASSDGGLYGYTF. Here the CDR3 DNA reads TGTGCCAGCAGTGACGGGGGCCTCTATGGCTACACCTTC.

The chain is built from TRBV7-9 and TRBJ1-2; D not certain. The germline CDR1 and CDR2 sequences are SEHNR and FQNEAQ (reference sequence). The length of the CDR3 is 13 residues. Trimming shortened V by 4 bases and J by 5 bases, and 11 bases separated the two germline ends. The CDR3 bases are TGTGCCAGCAGCTCCGTGGGTCGTTATGGCTACACCTTC. Translation gives CASSSVGRYGYTF.

This clonotype showed up just a few times. The chain carries TRBV20-1 and TRBJ2-7; 10 nucleotides match TRBD1. In germline, CDR1 is DFQATT, CDR2 SNEGSKA (reference sequence). Trimming at V came to 6 bases and at J to 2 bases, leaving 19 bases not matched to a gene. This CDR3 spans 18 amino acids. The CDR3 sequence is CSAHPGQGVLDSPYEQYF. DNA of the CDR3: TGCAGTGCCCACCCAGGACAGGGGGTATTGGATTCGCCCTACGAGCAGTACTTC.

This clonotype was picked up many times. DNA for the CDR3: TGTGCCAGCAGCTTAGACGCGACCTCAAAGGGGCAGTTCTTC. This gives the protein CASSLDATSKGQFF. The chain recombines TRBV7-9 with TRBJ2-1, with unresolved D. Trimming cost V 1 base and J 12 bases, with 16 bases left between them. This CDR3 has 14 amino acids. Per the germline V gene, CDR1 is SEHNR and CDR2 is FQNEAQ (reference sequence).

This clonotype was seen a handful of times. The CDR3 nucleotides are TGTGCCAGCAGCTTAGTTAGGACACCCGTCACTTTCTCTAGGACTGAAGCTTTCTTT. It yields the protein CASSLVRTPVTFSRTEAFF. The gene calls are TRBV11-2 and TRBJ1-1; D might be TRBD1 (5 bases). Germline CDR1 SGHAT, CDR2 FQNNGV. The CDR3 extends over 19 amino acids. V shed 1 base and J shed 5 bases, with 26 bases lying between them.

This clonotype was recorded at least ten times. J is TRBJ1-2 and V is TRBV6-1; a weak D match, TRBD1 (6 bases). CDR3 length: 13 amino acids. The germline CDR1 and CDR2 sequences are MNHNS and SASEGT. Deletions cut 8 bases from V and 4 bases from J, with 14 bases between. The CDR3 sequence is CASVVQGIYGYTF. The CDR3 DNA sequence: TGTGCCAGCGTAGTTCAGGGGATCTATGGCTACACCTTC.

V and J are TRBV6-1 and TRBJ1-1; D not certain. Trimming took off 9 bases at V and 2 bases at J, with 13 bases between the two ends. In germline, CDR1 is MNHNS, CDR2 SASEGT. CDR3 length: 13 residues. Here the CDR3 DNA reads TGTGCCAGTCTCGTAAACAGAAACACTGAAGCTTTCTTT. Translated: CASLVNRNTEAFF.

This clonotype was detected only a few times. The rearrangement uses TRBV7-2 and TRBJ2-1, with 11 bases that match TRBD2. CDR3 size: 16 residues. CDR1 and CDR2 (germline): SGHTA, FQGNSA. With 2 bases clipped from V and 7 bases from J, the junction kept 7 bases outside the gene matches. The CDR3 reads CASSLWGTSGANEQFF. The CDR3 DNA sequence: TGTGCCAGCAGCTTATGGGGGACTAGCGGCGCAAATGAGCAGTTCTTC.

This clonotype was counted between two and nine times. The chain carries TRBV12-3 or TRBV12-4 and TRBJ1-5; TRBD1 matches 10 bases. This CDR3 comprises 16 residues. J was trimmed by 6 bases and V by 5 bases; bases with no gene match: 10. CDR3 sequence: CASSDRTGGAGQPQHF. The DNA for the CDR3 is TGTGCCAGCAGTGACAGGACAGGGGGTGCGGGTCAGCCCCAGCATTTT.

This clonotype was detected a few times. For the CDR3, the DNA is TGCAGTGCAGGCGGAGGGCGTGGCACAGATACGCAGTATTTT. It encodes CSAGGGRGTDTQYF. The J gene is TRBJ2-3, the V gene TRBV20-1; D is perhaps TRBD2 (6 bases). The CDR3 consists of 14 residues. Germline V gene lookup returns CDR1 DFQATT and CDR2 SNEGSKA (reference sequence). V was cut by 6 bases and J by 1 base, with 14 bases left in between.

This clonotype was seen at least ten times. The chain has TRBV28 and TRBJ2-2; no clear D gene. Trimming shortened V by 7 bases and J by 0 bases, and 15 bases separated the two germline ends. Germline V CDR1 and CDR2: MDHEN, SYDVKM. The CDR3 length is 16 residues. The CDR3 loop reads CASTHSDRPNTGELFF. The CDR3 DNA is TGTGCCAGCACCCACTCCGACCGCCCGAACACCGGGGAGCTGTTTTTT.

In this sample, this clonotype turned up a few times. The J gene is TRBJ2-1, the V gene TRBV5-1; either TRBD1 or TRBD2 may fit D (5 bases each). The germline V gene encodes CDR1 SGHRS and CDR2 YFSETQ. CDR3 length: 13 residues. V was clipped by 1 base and J by 6 bases, with 8 bases between them. DNA of the CDR3: TGCGCCAGCAGCTTGCAGGGAGCCAATGAGCAGTTCTTC. Protein sequence: CASSLQGANEQFF.

This chain joins TRBV30 and TRBJ2-3; 9 bases are shared with TRBD2. Per germline, CDR1 GTSNPN and CDR2 SVGIG (reference sequence). The CDR3 covers 15 residues. V lost 2 bases, J lost 1 base, and 4 bases stayed unmatched. In DNA form, the CDR3 reads TGTGCCTGGAGTTTCGGCGGGGGGGGCACAGATACGCAGTATTTT. It is translated as CAWSFGGGGTDTQYF.

The table lists this clonotype with a few counts. This rearrangement joins TRBV10-3 to TRBJ2-3; a possible D gene is TRBD2 (6 bases). V lost 1 base, J lost 0 bases, and 14 bases lay in between. From germline, CDR1 is ENHRY and CDR2 SYGVKD. CDR3 length equals 17 residues. CDR3 amino acids: CAISEYPAGTSTDTQYF. The DNA for the CDR3 is TGTGCCATCAGTGAGTACCCCGCTGGGACTAGCACAGATACGCAGTATTTT.

This clonotype was seen a handful of times. The rearrangement links TRBV4-1 to TRBJ1-1, with 7 bases identical to TRBD1. This CDR3 is built from 13 residues. Germline V gene data show CDR1 as MGHRA and CDR2 as YSYEKL. Germline trimming cut 0 bases from V and 7 bases from J; bases unmatched to any gene: 2. This CDR3 reads CASSQEGQIEAFF. The CDR3 DNA sequence: TGCGCCAGCAGCCAAGAGGGACAGATTGAAGCTTTCTTT.

The chain carries TRBV28 and TRBJ2-2; TRBD1 agrees at 9 bases. With 5 bases clipped from V and 5 bases from J, the junction kept 12 bases outside the gene matches. Germline V gene lookup returns CDR1 MDHEN and CDR2 SYDVKM. This CDR3 contains 17 residues. CDR3 coding DNA: TGTGCCAGCAGTATCACCCGGGACAGGGTGTATACCGGGGAGCTGTTTTTT. It translates to CASSITRDRVYTGELFF. The full variable domain, completed using reference TRBV28 and TRBJ2-2, is DVKVTQSSRYLVKRTGEKVFLECVQDMDHENMFWYRQDPGLGLRLIYFSYDVKMKEKGDIPEGYSVSREKKERFSLILESASTNQTSMYLCASSITRDRVYTGELFFGEGSRLTVL.

The J gene is TRBJ1-2, the V gene TRBV20-1, with D uncertain. Germline values: CDR1 DFQATT, CDR2 SNEGSKA (reference sequence). CDR3 size: 14 residues. The V end was cut by 6 bases, the J end by 1 base, with 15 bases between. The CDR3 DNA is TGCAGTGCCTCAGGTTCCGGCCTTAACTATGGCTACACCTTC. Residues: CSASGSGLNYGYTF.

The chain combines TRBV7-2 with TRBJ2-4; D tentatively reads TRBD1 or TRBD2 (6 bases each). Trimming took 1 base from V and 6 from J, leaving 16 bases between them. The germline V gene encodes CDR1 SGHTA and CDR2 FQGNSA. CDR3 length equals 16 residues. This CDR3 reads CASSLGPGASSNIQYF. DNA for the CDR3: TGTGCCAGCAGCTTAGGTCCGGGGGCGTCGTCAAACATTCAGTACTTC.

This clonotype was seen more than once but under ten times. This rearrangement joins TRBV12-3 or TRBV12-4 to TRBJ2-7, with D tentatively TRBD1 or TRBD2 (5 bases each). Trimming shortened V by 5 bases and J by 6 bases, and 14 bases separated the two germline ends. The CDR3 sequence is 13 residues long. CDR3 coding DNA: TGTGCCAGCAGTCGGGACGAGATATTCGAGCAGTACTTC. Its protein product is CASSRDEIFEQYF.